One and the same sample provided the 13 T cell receptor beta chains below, sequenced in a study of cytomegalovirus exposure and HLA in healthy donors. Assay: immunoSEQ multiplex PCR; the TCRdb copy retains only in-frame clones and omits some. The table has more than 85,000 clones, around nine tenths seen once; the top ten hold more than 1.4%. The sequenced sample was PBMCs. The receptors here all came from a woman in her twenties or thirties in good health and CMV-seropositive.

The J gene is TRBJ2-3, the V gene TRBV7-2; tentative D call: TRBD2 (6 bases). In germline, CDR1 is SGHTA, CDR2 FQGNSA. Trimming shortened V by 1 base and J by 3 bases, and 11 bases separated the two germline ends. The CDR3 spans 15 residues. The CDR3 region is CASSLGLARTDTQYF. The CDR3 DNA follows: TGTGCCAGCAGCTTAGGGCTAGCGAGGACAGATACGCAGTATTTT.

This clone has only one observation. The chain recombines TRBV28 with TRBJ2-1, with D maybe TRBD2 (6 bases). The length of the CDR3 is 15 residues. Germline values: CDR1 MDHEN, CDR2 SYDVKM. V was shortened by 3 bases and J by 0 bases, with 9 bases between the two germline ends. CDR3 region: CASSFGGRSYNEQFF. CDR3 coding DNA: TGTGCCAGCAGTTTCGGGGGTCGCTCCTACAATGAGCAGTTCTTC.

The table lists this clone with a count of one. The chain combines TRBV7-6 with TRBJ2-5; 9 bases match TRBD2. CDR1 is SGHVS, CDR2 FNYEAQ, per germline. The CDR3 covers 14 residues. V gave up 4 bases and J gave up 5 bases; unmatched junction bases: 5. The CDR3 is CASSSASGGETQYF. The CDR3 coding sequence is TGTGCCAGCAGCTCCGCGAGCGGGGGGGAGACCCAGTACTTC.

J is TRBJ2-7 and V is TRBV13, with D possibly matching TRBD2 (6 bases). The CDR3 has 16 residues. V lost 10 bases and J 2 bases, leaving 24 bases between the germline ends. Germline values: CDR1 PRHDT, CDR2 FYEKMQ (reference sequence). CDR3: CATSDRGGPGTYEQYF. The CDR3 region has the DNA TGTGCCACCTCCGACCGGGGAGGCCCTGGTACCTACGAGCAGTACTTC.

V is TRBV2 and J is TRBJ1-5, with TRBD1 identical over 7 bases. The CDR3 totals 12 residues. V shed 11 bases, J shed 4 bases, and the junction held 5 bases outside the gene matches. Germline V gene data show CDR1 as SNHLY and CDR2 as FYNNEI. The CDR3 loop is CACGTDNQPQHF. The CDR3 region has the DNA TGTGCCTGCGGGACAGATAATCAGCCCCAGCATTTT.

The rearrangement uses TRBV27 and TRBJ2-7; a weak D match, TRBD2 (7 bases). This CDR3 spans 17 amino acids. Germline assignment: CDR1 MNHEY and CDR2 SMNVEV (reference sequence). V gave up 1 base and J gave up 0 bases, with 16 bases separating them. The CDR3 DNA reads TGTGCCAGCAGTTTATGGGGGGGCAGGCGGAGCTCCTACGAGCAGTACTTC. This encodes CASSLWGGRRSSYEQYF.

The chain recombines TRBV19 with TRBJ1-1; D unclear. Germline V lookup: CDR1 LNHDA, CDR2 SQIVND (reference sequence). The CDR3 sequence is 13 residues long. V was pared by 4 bases and J by 3 bases, with 9 bases between. The CDR3 DNA sequence: TGTGCCAGTAGTACAGGTTCCTACACTGAAGCTTTCTTT. The encoded protein is CASSTGSYTEAFF.

This clone showed up just once. The chain links TRBV5-1 to TRBJ2-1; 9 positions agree with TRBD2. With V trimmed by 1 base and J by 3 bases, 2 bases remained unmatched. Germline V gives CDR1 SGHRS, CDR2 YFSETQ. The CDR3 has 15 amino acids. The CDR3: CASSLSAGGYNEQFF. The CDR3 DNA reads as TGCGCCAGCAGCTTGTCAGCGGGAGGCTACAATGAGCAGTTCTTC.

This chain links TRBV4-3 with TRBJ1-5, with D perhaps matching TRBD1 (6 bases). Trimming left V 0 bases short and J 2 bases short, with 8 bases between. The CDR3 totals 15 residues. Germline V gene data show CDR1 as LGHNA and CDR2 as YSLEER. The CDR3 loop is CASSQDWGRNQPQHF. The CDR3 DNA reads TGCGCCAGCAGCCAAGATTGGGGGCGCAATCAGCCCCAGCATTTT.

V and J are TRBV28 and TRBJ1-1; D is possibly TRBD1 (5 bases). The CDR3 totals 15 residues. Between the trimmed V and J ends, which lost 5 bases and 0 bases, there was a span of 13 bases. Germline loops: CDR1 MDHEN, CDR2 SYDVKM. The CDR3 DNA sequence: TGTGCCAGCAGTCCGACAGATTACCTGAACACTGAAGCTTTCTTT. This translates into CASSPTDYLNTEAFF.

This clone appeared a few times. The V and J genes are TRBV30 and TRBJ1-2; the match to TRBD1 covers 8 bases. The CDR3 has 14 residues. Per germline, CDR1 GTSNPN and CDR2 SVGIG (reference sequence). The J segment lost 4 bases and the V segment lost 3 bases, leaving 7 bases of the junction unmatched. CDR3 sequence (DNA): TGTGCCTGGAGAGTCAGGGGGCTTGTCTATGGCTACACCTTC. This translates into CAWRVRGLVYGYTF. Based on the CDR3 plus reference TRBV30 and TRBJ1-2, the full variable domain is SQTIHQWPATLVQPVGSPLSLECTVEGTSNPNLYWYRQAAGRGLQLLFYSVGIGQISSEVPQNLSASRPQDRQFILSSKKLLLSDSGFYLCAWRVRGLVYGYTFGSGTRLTVV.

The genes are TRBV7-2 and TRBJ1-2; 10 bases map to TRBD1. Germline V CDR1 and CDR2: SGHTA, FQGNSA. The CDR3 is made up of 14 amino acids. The junction had 8 bases not matched to a gene; V was cut back by 5 bases and J by 8 bases. Here the CDR3 DNA reads TGTGCCAGCAGCCGACAGGGGGCGATTGAAGGCTACACCTTC. Amino acids: CASSRQGAIEGYTF. The full variable domain, rest sourced from reference TRBV7-2 and TRBJ1-2, is GAGVSQSPSNKVTEKGKDVELRCDPISGHTALYWYRQSLGQGLEFLIYFQGNSAPDKSGLPSDRFSAERTGGSVSTLTIQRTQQEDSAVYLCASSRQGAIEGYTFGSGTRLTVV.

The rearrangement joins TRBV6-5 to TRBJ1-2; D unclear. CDR1 is MNHEY, CDR2 SVGAGI, per germline. V shed 7 bases and J shed 7 bases, with 10 bases lying between them. The CDR3 is made up of 11 amino acids. The CDR3, as DNA: TGTGCCAGCAAGAGTACGGGTGGCTACACCTTC. Translation: CASKSTGGYTF.